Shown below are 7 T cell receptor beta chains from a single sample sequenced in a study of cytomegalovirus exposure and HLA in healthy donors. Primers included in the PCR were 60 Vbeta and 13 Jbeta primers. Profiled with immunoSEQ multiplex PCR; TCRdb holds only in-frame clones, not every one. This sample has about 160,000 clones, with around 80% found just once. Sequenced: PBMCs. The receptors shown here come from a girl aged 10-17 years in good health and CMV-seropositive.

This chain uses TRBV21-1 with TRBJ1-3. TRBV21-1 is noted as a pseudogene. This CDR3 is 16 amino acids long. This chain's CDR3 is CARHRGTYDSGNTIYF. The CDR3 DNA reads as TGTGCCAGACATAGAGGCACGTATGACTCTGGAAACACCATATATTTT.

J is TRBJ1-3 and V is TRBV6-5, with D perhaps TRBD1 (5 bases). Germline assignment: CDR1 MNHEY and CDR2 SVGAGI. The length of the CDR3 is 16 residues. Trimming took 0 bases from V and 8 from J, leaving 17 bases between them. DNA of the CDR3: TGTGCCAGCAGTTACTCGTTGGACACGTCGCGAGACACCATATATTTT. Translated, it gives CASSYSLDTSRDTIYF.

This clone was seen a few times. The DNA for the CDR3 is TGTGCCAGCAGTTTGGGGCCGGCTGGAAACACCATATATTTT. Encoded protein: CASSLGPAGNTIYF. The rearrangement joins TRBV28 to TRBJ1-3; D possibly corresponds to TRBD1 (5 bases). Per germline, CDR1 MDHEN and CDR2 SYDVKM. The CDR3 runs to 14 residues. The germline V and J ends were trimmed by 3 bases and 2 bases, with 8 bases remaining between them.

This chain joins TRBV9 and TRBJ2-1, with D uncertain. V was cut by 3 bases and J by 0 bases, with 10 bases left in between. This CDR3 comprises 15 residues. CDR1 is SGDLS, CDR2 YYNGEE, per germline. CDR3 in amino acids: CASSERQSSYNEQFF. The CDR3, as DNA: TGTGCCAGCAGCGAGAGGCAGAGCTCCTACAATGAGCAGTTCTTC.

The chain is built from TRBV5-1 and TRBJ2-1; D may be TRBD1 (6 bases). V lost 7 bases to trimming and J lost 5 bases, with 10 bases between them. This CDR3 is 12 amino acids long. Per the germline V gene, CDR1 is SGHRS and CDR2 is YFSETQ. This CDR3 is CASGRGDNEQFF. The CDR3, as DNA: TGCGCCAGCGGCAGGGGCGACAATGAGCAGTTCTTC.

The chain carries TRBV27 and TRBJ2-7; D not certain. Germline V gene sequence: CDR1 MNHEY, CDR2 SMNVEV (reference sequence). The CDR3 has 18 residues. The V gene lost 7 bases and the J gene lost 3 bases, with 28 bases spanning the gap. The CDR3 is CASTPVGSTKSRSYEQYF. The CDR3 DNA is TGTGCCAGCACCCCCGTCGGGTCTACCAAGTCCAGAAGCTACGAGCAGTACTTC.

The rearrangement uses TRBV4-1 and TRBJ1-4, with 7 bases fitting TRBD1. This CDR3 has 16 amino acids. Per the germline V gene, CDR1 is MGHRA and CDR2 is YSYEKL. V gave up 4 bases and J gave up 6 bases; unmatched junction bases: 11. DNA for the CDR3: TGCGCCAGCAGCCCAACGACAGGGTCTTACGATGAAAAACTGTTTTTT. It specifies CASSPTTGSYDEKLFF.